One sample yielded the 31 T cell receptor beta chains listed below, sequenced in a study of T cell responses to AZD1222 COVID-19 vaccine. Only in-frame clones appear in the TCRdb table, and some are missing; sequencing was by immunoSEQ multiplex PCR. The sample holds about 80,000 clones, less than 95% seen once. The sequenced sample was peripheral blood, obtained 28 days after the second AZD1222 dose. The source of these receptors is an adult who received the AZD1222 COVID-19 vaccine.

CDR3 sequence reads: CASRLDNEQFF. CDR3 in DNA: TGTGCCAGCAGACTAGACAATGAGCAGTTCTTC. The chain recombines TRBV28 with TRBJ2-1; TRBD2 is a possible D gene (5 bases). CDR3 length: 11 residues. Trimming shortened V by 6 bases and J by 5 bases, and 5 bases separated the two germline ends. CDR1 MDHEN and CDR2 SYDVKM come from the germline V gene.

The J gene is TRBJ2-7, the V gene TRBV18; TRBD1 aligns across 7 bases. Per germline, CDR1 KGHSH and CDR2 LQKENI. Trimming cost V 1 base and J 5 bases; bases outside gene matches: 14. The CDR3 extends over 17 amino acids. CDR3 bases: TGTGCCAGCTCACCACACCGGATCACAGGGGAATTCCACGAGCAGTACTTC. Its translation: CASSPHRITGEFHEQYF.

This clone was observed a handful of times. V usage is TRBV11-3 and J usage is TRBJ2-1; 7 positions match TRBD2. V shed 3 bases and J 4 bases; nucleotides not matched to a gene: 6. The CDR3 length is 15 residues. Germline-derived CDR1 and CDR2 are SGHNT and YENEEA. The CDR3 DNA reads TGTGCCAGCAGCTTTAGGGCGGGAGCGTACAATGAGCAGTTCTTC. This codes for CASSFRAGAYNEQFF.

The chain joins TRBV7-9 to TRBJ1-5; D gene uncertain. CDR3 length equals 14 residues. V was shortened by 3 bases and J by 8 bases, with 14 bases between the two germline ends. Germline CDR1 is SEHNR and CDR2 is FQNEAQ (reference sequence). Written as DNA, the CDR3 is TGTGCCAGCAGCTTCTCCGGAGGGCAGGAGCCCCAGCATTTT. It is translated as CASSFSGGQEPQHF.

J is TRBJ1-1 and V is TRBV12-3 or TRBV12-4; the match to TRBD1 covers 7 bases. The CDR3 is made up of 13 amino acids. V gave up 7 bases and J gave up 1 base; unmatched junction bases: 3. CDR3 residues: CASTWDRNTEAFF. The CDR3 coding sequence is TGTGCCAGCACCTGGGACAGGAACACTGAAGCTTTCTTT.

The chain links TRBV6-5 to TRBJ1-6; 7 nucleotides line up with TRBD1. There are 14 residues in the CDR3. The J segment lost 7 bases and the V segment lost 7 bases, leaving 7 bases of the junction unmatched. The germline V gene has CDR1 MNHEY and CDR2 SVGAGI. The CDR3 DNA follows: TGTGCCAGCATCGACAGGGAAATGAATTCACCCCTCCACTTT. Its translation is CASIDREMNSPLHF.

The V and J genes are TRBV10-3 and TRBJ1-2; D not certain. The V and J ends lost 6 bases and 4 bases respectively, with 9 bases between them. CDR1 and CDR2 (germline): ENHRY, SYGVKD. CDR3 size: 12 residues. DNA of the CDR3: TGTGCCATCAGCGGGGAACCCTATGGCTACACCTTC. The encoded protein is CAISGEPYGYTF.

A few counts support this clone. Written as DNA, the CDR3 is TGTGCCAGCGGCAGGTCGGGGAGAGGCACCGGGGAGCTGTTTTTT. This gives the protein CASGRSGRGTGELFF. The chain links TRBV28 to TRBJ2-2; D is perhaps TRBD2 (5 bases). The length of the CDR3 is 15 residues. With 8 bases removed from V and 4 bases from J, the gap between germline ends came to 17 bases. Germline CDR1 is MDHEN and CDR2 is SYDVKM.

The CDR3 nucleotides are TGTGCCAGCAGCCAATCCCAGGTATTACACGAGCAGTACTTC. The encoded protein is CASSQSQVLHEQYF. V gene TRBV16 combines with J gene TRBJ2-7; D ambiguous. Germline lookup yields CDR1 KGHSY and CDR2 FQNENV. Trimming cost V 0 bases and J 5 bases, with 11 bases left between them. The CDR3 runs 14 residues.

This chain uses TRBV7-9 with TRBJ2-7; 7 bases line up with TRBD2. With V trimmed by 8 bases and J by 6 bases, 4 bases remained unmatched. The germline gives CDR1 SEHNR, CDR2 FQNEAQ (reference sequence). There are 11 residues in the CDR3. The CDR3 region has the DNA TGTGCCAGCGGGCGGGAGTTCGAGCAGTACTTC. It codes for CASGREFEQYF.

The DNA of the CDR3 is TGTGCCAGCAGCTTGTCGATAGCGGGAGGTAATGAGCAGTTCTTC. Its translation: CASSLSIAGGNEQFF. The chain links TRBV5-4 to TRBJ2-1, with TRBD2 matching 10 bases. The V gene end was trimmed by 1 base and the J gene end by 7 bases; junction bases not matched to a gene: 5. The CDR3 runs to 15 residues. Germline CDR1 and CDR2: SGHNT and YYREEE (reference sequence).

The CDR3 region has the DNA TGTGCCAGCAAACCCCCAGGCAGAATAGGCACAGATACGCAGTATTTT. Residues: CASKPPGRIGTDTQYF. The chain employs TRBV28 and TRBJ2-3; no clear D. This CDR3 region has 16 residues. Trimming pared 7 bases from V and 1 base from J, leaving 18 bases between. Germline CDR1 MDHEN, CDR2 SYDVKM.

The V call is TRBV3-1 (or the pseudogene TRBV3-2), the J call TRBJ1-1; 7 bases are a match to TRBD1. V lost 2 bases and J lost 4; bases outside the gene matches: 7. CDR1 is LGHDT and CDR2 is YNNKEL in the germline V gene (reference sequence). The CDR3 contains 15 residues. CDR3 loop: CASSQWGAGGTEAFF. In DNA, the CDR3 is TGTGCCAGCAGCCAATGGGGCGCAGGGGGCACTGAAGCTTTCTTT.

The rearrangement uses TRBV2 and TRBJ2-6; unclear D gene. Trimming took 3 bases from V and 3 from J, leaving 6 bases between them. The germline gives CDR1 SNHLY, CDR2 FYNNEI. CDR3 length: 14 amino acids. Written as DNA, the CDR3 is TGTGCCAGCAGTGAGGTCCATGGGGCCAACGTCCTGACTTTC. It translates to CASSEVHGANVLTF.

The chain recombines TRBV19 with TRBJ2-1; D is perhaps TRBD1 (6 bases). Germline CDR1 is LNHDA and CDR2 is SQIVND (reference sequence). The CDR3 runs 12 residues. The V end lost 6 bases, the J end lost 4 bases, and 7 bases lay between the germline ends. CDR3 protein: CASSGQYNEQFF. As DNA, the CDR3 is TGTGCCAGTAGCGGACAGTACAATGAGCAGTTCTTC.

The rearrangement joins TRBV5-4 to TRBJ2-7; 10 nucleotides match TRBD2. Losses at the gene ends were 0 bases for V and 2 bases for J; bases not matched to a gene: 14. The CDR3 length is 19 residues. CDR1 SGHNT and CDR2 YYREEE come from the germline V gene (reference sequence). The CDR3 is CASSLGRASGSFGPYEQYF. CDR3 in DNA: TGTGCCAGCAGCTTGGGACGAGCTAGCGGGAGTTTTGGTCCCTACGAGCAGTACTTC.

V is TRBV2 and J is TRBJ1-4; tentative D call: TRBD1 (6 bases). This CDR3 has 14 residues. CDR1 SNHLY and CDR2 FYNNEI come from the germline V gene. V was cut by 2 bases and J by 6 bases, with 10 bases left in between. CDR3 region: CASSERTAHEKLFF. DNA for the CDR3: TGTGCCAGCAGTGAAAGGACAGCTCATGAAAAACTGTTTTTT.

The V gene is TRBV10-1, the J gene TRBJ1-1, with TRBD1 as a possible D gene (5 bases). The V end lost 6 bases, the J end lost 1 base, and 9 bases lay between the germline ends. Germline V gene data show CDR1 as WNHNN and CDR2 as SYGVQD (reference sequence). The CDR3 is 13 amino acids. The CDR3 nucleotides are TGCGCCAGCAGGGTCGGGGCGAACACTGAAGCTTTCTTT. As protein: CASRVGANTEAFF.

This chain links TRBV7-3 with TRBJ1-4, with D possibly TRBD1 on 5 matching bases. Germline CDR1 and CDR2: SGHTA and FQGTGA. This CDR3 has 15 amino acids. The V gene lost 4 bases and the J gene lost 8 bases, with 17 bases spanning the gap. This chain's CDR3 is CASSSEPRAREKLFF. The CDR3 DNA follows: TGTGCCAGCAGCTCCGAGCCCAGGGCCAGGGAAAAACTGTTTTTT.

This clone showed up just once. CDR3 amino acids: CASSVDAQPYNEQFF. Here the CDR3 DNA reads TGTGCCAGCAGCGTAGATGCCCAACCCTACAATGAGCAGTTCTTC. This chain links TRBV9 with TRBJ2-1; D is uncertain. V lost 0 bases to trimming and J lost 2 bases, with 9 bases between them. This CDR3 has 15 amino acids. Germline V gene data show CDR1 as SGDLS and CDR2 as YYNGEE.

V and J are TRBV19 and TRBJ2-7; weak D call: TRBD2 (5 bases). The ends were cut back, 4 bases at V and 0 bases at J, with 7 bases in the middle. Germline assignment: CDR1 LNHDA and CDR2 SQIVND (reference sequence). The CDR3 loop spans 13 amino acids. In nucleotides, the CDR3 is TGTGCCAGTAGTAGAGGGAGCTCCTACGAGCAGTACTTC. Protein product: CASSRGSSYEQYF. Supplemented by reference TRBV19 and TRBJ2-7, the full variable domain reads DGGITQSPKYLFRKEGQNVTLSCEQNLNHDAMYWYRQDPGQGLRLIYYSQIVNDFQKGDIAEGYSVSREKKESFPLTVTSAQKNPTAFYLCASSRGSSYEQYFGPGTRLTVT.

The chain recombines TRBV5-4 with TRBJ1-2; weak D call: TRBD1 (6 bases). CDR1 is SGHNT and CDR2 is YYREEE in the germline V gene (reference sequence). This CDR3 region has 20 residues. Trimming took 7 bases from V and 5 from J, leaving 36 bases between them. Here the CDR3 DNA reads TGTGCCAGCGCCCCGCACCAGCCGCCCAGGGGTAACTATCCCCTTTATGGCTACACCTTC. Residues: CASAPHQPPRGNYPLYGYTF.

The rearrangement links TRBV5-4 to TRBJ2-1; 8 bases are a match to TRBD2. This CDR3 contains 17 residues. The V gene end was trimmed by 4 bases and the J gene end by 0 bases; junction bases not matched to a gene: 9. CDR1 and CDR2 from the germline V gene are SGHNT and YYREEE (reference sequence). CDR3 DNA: TGTGCCAGCAGCCAACTAGCGGCAGCAAGCTCCTACAATGAGCAGTTCTTC. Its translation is CASSQLAAASSYNEQFF.

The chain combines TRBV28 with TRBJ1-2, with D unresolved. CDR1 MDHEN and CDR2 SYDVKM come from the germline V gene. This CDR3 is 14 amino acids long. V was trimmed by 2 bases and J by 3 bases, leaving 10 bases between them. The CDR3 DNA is TGTGCCAGCAGTTTAGGGGTACGGGACTATGGCTACACCTTC. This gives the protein CASSLGVRDYGYTF.

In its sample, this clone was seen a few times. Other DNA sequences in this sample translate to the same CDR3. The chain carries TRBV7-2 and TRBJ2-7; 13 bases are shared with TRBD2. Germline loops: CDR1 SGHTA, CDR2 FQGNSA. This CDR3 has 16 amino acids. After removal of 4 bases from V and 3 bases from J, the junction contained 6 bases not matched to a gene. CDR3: CASSSRTSGSRYEQYF. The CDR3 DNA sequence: TGTGCCAGCAGCTCCCGGACTAGCGGGAGTCGCTACGAGCAGTACTTC.

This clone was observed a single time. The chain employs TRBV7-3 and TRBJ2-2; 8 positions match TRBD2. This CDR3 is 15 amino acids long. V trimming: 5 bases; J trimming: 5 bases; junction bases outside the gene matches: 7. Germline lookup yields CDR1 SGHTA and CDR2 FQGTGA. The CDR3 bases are TGTGCCAGCAGCGCCCGGGGGGGTTGGACCGGGGAGCTGTTTTTT. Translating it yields CASSARGGWTGELFF.

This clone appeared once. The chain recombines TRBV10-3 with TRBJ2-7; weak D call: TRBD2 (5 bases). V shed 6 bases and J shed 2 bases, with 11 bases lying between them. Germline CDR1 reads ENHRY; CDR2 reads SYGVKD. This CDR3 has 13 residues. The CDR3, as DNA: TGTGCCATCAGCCGGGAATACACCTACGAGCAGTACTTC. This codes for CAISREYTYEQYF.

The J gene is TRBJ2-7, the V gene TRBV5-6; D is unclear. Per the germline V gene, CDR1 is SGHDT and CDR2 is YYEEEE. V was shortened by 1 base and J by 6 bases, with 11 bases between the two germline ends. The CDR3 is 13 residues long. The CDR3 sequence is CASSLKVSGEQYF. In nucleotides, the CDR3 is TGTGCCAGCAGCTTGAAAGTTTCTGGCGAGCAGTACTTC.

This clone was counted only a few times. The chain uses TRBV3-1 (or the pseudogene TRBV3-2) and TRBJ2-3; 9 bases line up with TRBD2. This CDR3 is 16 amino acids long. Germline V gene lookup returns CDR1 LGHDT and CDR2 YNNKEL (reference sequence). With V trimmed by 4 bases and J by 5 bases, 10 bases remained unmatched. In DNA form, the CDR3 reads TGTGCCAGCAGCCGAAGATTAGCGGGAGCAGGAGATACGCAGTATTTT. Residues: CASSRRLAGAGDTQYF.

The CDR3 here is CASSILAGVGTDTQYF. The CDR3 DNA sequence: TGTGCCAGTAGTATTTTAGCGGGAGTTGGCACAGATACGCAGTATTTT. The chain has TRBV19 and TRBJ2-3, with 9 positions matching TRBD2. V trimming: 3 bases; J trimming: 1 base; junction bases outside the gene matches: 5. Germline V gene lookup returns CDR1 LNHDA and CDR2 SQIVND (reference sequence). The CDR3 is 16 amino acids.

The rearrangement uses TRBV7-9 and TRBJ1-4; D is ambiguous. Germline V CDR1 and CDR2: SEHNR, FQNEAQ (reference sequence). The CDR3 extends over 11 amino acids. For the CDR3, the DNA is TGTGCGCCCGAAATTAATGAAAAACTGTTTTTT. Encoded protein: CAPEINEKLFF.